A single sample is the source of the 20 T cell receptor beta chains below, sequenced in a study of T cell responses to AZD1222 COVID-19 vaccine. Method: immunoSEQ multiplex PCR; TCRdb's copy keeps in-frame clones and lacks some. This sample yields some 190,000 clones, of which over 80% are seen a single time; 1% to 1.5% belongs to the top ten. The sequencing used peripheral blood, collected on day 0 of AZD1222 vaccination. Receptors originate from an adult in good health.

The chain joins TRBV19 to TRBJ2-7, with TRBD1 matching over 7 bases. J gave up 3 bases and V 4 bases, and 3 bases lay outside the gene matches. The CDR3 has 13 amino acids. Germline V lookup: CDR1 LNHDA, CDR2 SQIVND (reference sequence). CDR3 nucleotides: TGTGCCAGTAGTAAGGGACAGCGCTACGAGCAGTACTTC. Translation gives CASSKGQRYEQYF. The complete variable domain, with remaining parts taken from reference TRBV19 and TRBJ2-7, reads DGGITQSPKYLFRKEGQNVTLSCEQNLNHDAMYWYRQDPGQGLRLIYYSQIVNDFQKGDIAEGYSVSREKKESFPLTVTSAQKNPTAFYLCASSKGQRYEQYFGPGTRLTVT.

This clone was seen a handful of times. The V gene is TRBV18, the J gene TRBJ1-6; 7 bases fit TRBD1. The CDR3 contains 15 residues. With V trimmed by 4 bases and J by 7 bases, 7 bases remained unmatched. Germline CDR1 reads KGHSH; CDR2 reads LQKENI. CDR3 protein: CASSLGQWANSPLHF. For the CDR3, the DNA is TGTGCCAGCTCACTGGGACAGTGGGCGAATTCACCCCTCCACTTT.

This chain joins TRBV19 and TRBJ2-3, with D possibly TRBD2 on 6 matching bases. The CDR3 consists of 15 residues. Germline CDR1 and CDR2: LNHDA and SQIVND (reference sequence). V was trimmed by 6 bases and J by 3 bases, leaving 16 bases between them. The CDR3 here is CASSGGAIGTDTQYF. DNA of the CDR3: TGTGCCAGTAGCGGCGGGGCCATTGGGACAGATACGCAGTATTTT.

This sequence joins TRBV12-3 or TRBV12-4 and TRBJ2-7, with D unresolved. V lost 4 bases, J lost 4 bases, and 11 bases lay in between. CDR3 length equals 13 residues. CDR3: CASSSPSAYEQYF. In nucleotides, the CDR3 is TGTGCCAGCAGTTCGCCTAGTGCGTACGAGCAGTACTTC.

The chain combines TRBV20-1 with TRBJ1-2, with D perhaps TRBD1 (6 bases). Germline V gene lookup returns CDR1 DFQATT and CDR2 SNEGSKA (reference sequence). This CDR3 region has 13 residues. The V gene lost 3 bases and the J gene lost 8 bases, with 16 bases spanning the gap. Written as DNA, the CDR3 is TGCAGTGCTAGTCGGCGGGGACACCGGGGCTACACCTTC. This encodes CSASRRGHRGYTF.

The V call is TRBV19, the J call TRBJ1-3; D remains unclear. Trimming stripped 6 bases from V and 0 bases from J, with 15 bases between. The germline CDR1 and CDR2 sequences are LNHDA and SQIVND (reference sequence). This CDR3 contains 16 residues. The CDR3 DNA follows: TGTGCCAGTAGCAAGCCGGGGAGGAACTCTGGAAACACCATATATTTT. Encoded protein: CASSKPGRNSGNTIYF.

The rearrangement links TRBV2 to TRBJ1-1; possible D gene TRBD1, 5 bases. The germline V gene encodes CDR1 SNHLY and CDR2 FYNNEI. V was clipped by 9 bases and J by 1 base, with 21 bases between them. The CDR3 is 16 residues long. The CDR3, as DNA: TGTGCCAGTCCAGCGTTAGATGGACAATGGAACACTGAAGCTTTCTTT. This codes for CASPALDGQWNTEAFF.

This sequence joins TRBV28 and TRBJ1-2, with TRBD1 identical over 8 bases. V shed 4 bases, J shed 7 bases, and the junction held 14 bases outside the gene matches. The germline V gene has CDR1 MDHEN and CDR2 SYDVKM. The CDR3 runs to 16 residues. The CDR3 DNA sequence: TGTGCCAGCAGTTCGCCCTGGACAGGGCCCAAGGCTGGCTACACCTTC. Residues: CASSSPWTGPKAGYTF.

This clone came up a few times. The chain links TRBV11-2 to TRBJ1-2; D call uncertain. From germline, CDR1 is SGHAT and CDR2 FQNNGV. The CDR3 sequence is 14 residues long. The V end lost 4 bases, the J end lost 3 bases, and 12 bases lay between the germline ends. CDR3 nucleotide sequence: TGTGCCAGCAGCTCCATACGGGGTGACTATGGCTACACCTTC. This translates into CASSSIRGDYGYTF.

The DNA for the CDR3 is TGTGCCAGCAGTTATTCAGGGGTTGGAAACACCATATATTTT. This gives the protein CASSYSGVGNTIYF. The chain is built from TRBV6-5 and TRBJ1-3, with D maybe TRBD1 (6 bases). V shed 3 bases and J shed 3 bases, with 9 bases lying between them. In germline, CDR1 is MNHEY, CDR2 SVGAGI. This CDR3 has 14 residues.

This chain links TRBV24-1 with TRBJ2-5; TRBD2 agrees at 7 bases. Germline-derived CDR1 and CDR2 are KGHDR and SFDVKD. J was trimmed by 5 bases and V by 4 bases; bases with no gene match: 12. The CDR3 is made up of 16 amino acids. CDR3 nucleotide sequence: TGTGCCACCAGTGAGAGACCGGGCCTGGGGGGGGAGACCCAGTACTTC. Its protein product is CATSERPGLGGETQYF.

The V and J genes are TRBV6-1 and TRBJ2-1, with unresolved D. The CDR3 sequence is 12 residues long. Trimming stripped 2 bases from V and 9 bases from J, with 8 bases between. CDR1 MNHNS and CDR2 SASEGT come from the germline V gene. The CDR3 coding sequence is TGTGCCAGCAGTGAATCACGGCCTGAGCAGTTCTTC. Translation gives CASSESRPEQFF.

This clone was seen only once. The chain recombines TRBV19 with TRBJ1-3; D possibly corresponds to TRBD1 (5 bases). The CDR3 is made up of 13 amino acids. The germline CDR1 and CDR2 sequences are LNHDA and SQIVND (reference sequence). The ends were cut back, 6 bases at V and 2 bases at J, with 8 bases in the middle. CDR3 loop: CASRTGAGNTIYF. In DNA, the CDR3 is TGTGCCAGTAGAACAGGCGCTGGAAACACCATATATTTT. Looking up the rest from reference TRBV19 and TRBJ1-3 gives the full variable domain: DGGITQSPKYLFRKEGQNVTLSCEQNLNHDAMYWYRQDPGQGLRLIYYSQIVNDFQKGDIAEGYSVSREKKESFPLTVTSAQKNPTAFYLCASRTGAGNTIYFGEGSWLTVV.

The CDR3 DNA sequence: TGTGCCAGCAGCCGTAACGGACAGGGGCGGTCACCCCTCCACTTT. Its protein is CASSRNGQGRSPLHF. The V call is TRBV5-5, the J call TRBJ1-6; 9 bases match TRBD1. Germline CDR1 is SGHKS and CDR2 is YYEKEE (reference sequence). CDR3 length equals 15 residues. J lost 10 bases, V lost 4 bases, and 9 bases had no gene match.

The gene calls are TRBV7-7 and TRBJ2-1; perhaps TRBD1 as D (6 bases). V gave up 5 bases and J gave up 7 bases, with 18 bases separating them. The CDR3 is 15 residues long. CDR1 is SSHAT, CDR2 FNYEAQ, per germline (reference sequence). The CDR3 is CASSPASVGQNEQFF. The CDR3 coding sequence is TGTGCCAGCAGCCCGGCCTCGGTCGGACAGAATGAGCAGTTCTTC.

This clone was picked up a small number of times. This chain joins TRBV6-4 and TRBJ1-5; no clear D gene. The V gene's germline CDR1 is MRHNA and CDR2 SNTAGT. The V end was cut by 2 bases, the J end by 10 bases, with 9 bases between. The CDR3 is made up of 12 amino acids. CDR3 sequence reads: CASSDGNGPQHF. The DNA for the CDR3 is TGTGCCAGCAGTGACGGGAATGGTCCCCAGCATTTT.

The chain uses TRBV5-8 and TRBJ1-2; D remains ambiguous. Germline assignment: CDR1 SGHTS and CDR2 YDEGEE. Trimming removed 0 bases from V and 8 bases from J, with 8 bases in between. The CDR3 extends over 12 amino acids. CDR3 sequence: CASSLEGGGYTF. CDR3 DNA sequence: TGTGCCAGCAGCTTGGAAGGAGGAGGCTACACCTTC.

This rearrangement joins TRBV24-1 to TRBJ1-2; tentatively, D is TRBD1 (6 bases). The CDR3 contains 12 residues. CDR1 and CDR2 from the germline V gene are KGHDR and SFDVKD. Trimming shortened V by 4 bases and J by 8 bases, and 10 bases separated the two germline ends. The CDR3 loop reads CATSESDRGYTF. The CDR3 DNA reads as TGTGCCACCAGTGAGTCGGACAGAGGCTACACCTTC.

The rearrangement links TRBV6-4 to TRBJ1-1, with 9 bases identical to TRBD1. The CDR3 totals 16 residues. Per germline, CDR1 MRHNA and CDR2 SNTAGT. The V segment lost 2 bases and the J segment 2 bases; nucleotides outside the gene matches: 6. The CDR3 here is CASSDKADRGNTEAFF. For the CDR3, the DNA is TGTGCCAGCAGTGACAAGGCGGACAGGGGAAACACTGAAGCTTTCTTT.

The gene calls are TRBV5-5 and TRBJ2-2; 11 bases agree with TRBD2. V lost 0 bases and J lost 5; bases outside the gene matches: 3. Germline V gene sequence: CDR1 SGHKS, CDR2 YYEKEE (reference sequence). The CDR3 loop spans 16 amino acids. The CDR3 sequence is CASSLASGGHTGELFF. In nucleotides, the CDR3 is TGTGCCAGCAGCTTGGCTAGCGGGGGGCATACCGGGGAGCTGTTTTTT.